Following are 2 T cell receptor beta chains from one sample sequenced in a study of cytomegalovirus exposure and HLA in healthy donors. Amplification used 60 Vbeta primers and 13 Jbeta primers. Method: immunoSEQ multiplex PCR; TCRdb's copy keeps in-frame clones and lacks some. The table has more than 90,000 clones, about 70% seen once. Sequenced input: PBMCs. The receptors were gathered from a woman aged 40-49 years in good health and CMV-seronegative.

V gene TRBV4-2 combines with J gene TRBJ2-1; D is possibly TRBD2 (6 bases). CDR3 length equals 12 residues. Trimming removed 0 bases at V and 13 bases at J, with 10 bases between. Germline V gene data show CDR1 as LGHNA and CDR2 as YNFKEQ. CDR3 bases: TGTGCCAGCAGCCAAGATAGGAGGGGACAGTTCTTC. Translating it yields CASSQDRRGQFF.

This clone was detected a few times. The V and J genes are TRBV19 and TRBJ1-1, with D possibly being TRBD1 (6 bases). Germline V CDR1 and CDR2: LNHDA, SQIVND (reference sequence). V gave up 6 bases and J gave up 2 bases, with 13 bases separating them. The CDR3 length is 14 residues. The CDR3: CASREPGHNTEAFF. The CDR3 DNA reads as TGTGCCAGTAGGGAACCGGGACACAACACTGAAGCTTTCTTT.